Below, 2 T cell receptor beta chains from the same sample are listed, as sequenced in a study of patients and donors after allogeneic stem cell transplantation. In TCRdb, the RT-PCR reads were re-called with MiXCR into one record per CDR3 protein. The sample shows about a million distinct CDR3 sequences, more than 15% of them seen only once. The sequenced material came from blood, either unsorted or a sorted T cell fraction (not recorded which). These TCRs come from a human donor who was either an allogeneic HSCT recipient or a stem cell or donor lymphocyte infusion donor (not recorded which). It is not recorded whose cells these are; they may come from a transplant donor.

The chain carries TRBV7-3 and TRBJ2-1, with no clear D. The CDR3 is 13 residues long. V was cut by 5 bases and J by 7 bases, with 12 bases left in between. The germline gives CDR1 SGHTA, CDR2 FQGTGA. The CDR3: CASSPTLGNEQFF. As DNA, the CDR3 is TGTGCCAGCAGCCCGACCTTGGGTAATGAGCAGTTCTTC.

This chain uses TRBV7-3 with TRBJ2-2; D remains ambiguous. CDR3 length: 16 residues. Germline V gives CDR1 SGHTA, CDR2 FQGTGA. Trimming removed 2 bases from V and 1 base from J, with 11 bases in between. For the CDR3, the DNA is TGTGCCAGCAGCTTACGTCAGCCCCTGAACACCGGGGAGCTGTTTTTT. Protein sequence: CASSLRQPLNTGELFF.